This T cell receptor beta chain came from a study of technical replicates of blood from four donors. Germline assignment: CDR1 MNHNS and CDR2 SASEGT. Trimming stripped 6 bases from V and 4 bases from J, with 15 bases between. This CDR3 has 15 residues. Generated by immunoSEQ multiplex PCR, the TCRdb table keeps only in-frame clones and is missing some. The sample has about 15,000 clones, roughly 80% seen once. The sequenced sample consisted of PBMCs. This TCR was recovered from a human donor in good health. The gene calls are TRBV6-1 and TRBJ2-2; possible D gene TRBD2, 6 bases. CDR3 region: CASRLGLTGTGELFF. The CDR3 DNA sequence: TGTGCCAGCAGACTGGGACTCACCGGCACCGGGGAGCTGTTTTTT.